The clone carrying this TCR beta chain was recorded once. Sequencing used immunoSEQ multiplex PCR; TCRdb keeps in-frame clones, though not all of them. This sample yields fewer than 200,000 clones, of which around nine tenths are seen a single time; less than 3% belongs to the top ten. This entry comes from a study of cytomegalovirus exposure and HLA in healthy donors. Trimming at V came to 9 bases and at J to 4 bases, leaving 8 bases not matched to a gene. Germline CDR1 reads WNHNN; CDR2 reads SYGVQD (reference sequence). The CDR3 extends over 14 amino acids. This receptor was obtained from a man younger than 30 in good health and CMV-seropositive. The sequencing input was PBMCs. The V and J genes are TRBV10-1 and TRBJ2-3, with TRBD2 matching over 9 bases. DNA for the CDR3: TGCGCCAGGGGGCCAGGCGGGAGGGCAGATACGCAGTATTTT. Its protein product is CARGPGGRADTQYF.